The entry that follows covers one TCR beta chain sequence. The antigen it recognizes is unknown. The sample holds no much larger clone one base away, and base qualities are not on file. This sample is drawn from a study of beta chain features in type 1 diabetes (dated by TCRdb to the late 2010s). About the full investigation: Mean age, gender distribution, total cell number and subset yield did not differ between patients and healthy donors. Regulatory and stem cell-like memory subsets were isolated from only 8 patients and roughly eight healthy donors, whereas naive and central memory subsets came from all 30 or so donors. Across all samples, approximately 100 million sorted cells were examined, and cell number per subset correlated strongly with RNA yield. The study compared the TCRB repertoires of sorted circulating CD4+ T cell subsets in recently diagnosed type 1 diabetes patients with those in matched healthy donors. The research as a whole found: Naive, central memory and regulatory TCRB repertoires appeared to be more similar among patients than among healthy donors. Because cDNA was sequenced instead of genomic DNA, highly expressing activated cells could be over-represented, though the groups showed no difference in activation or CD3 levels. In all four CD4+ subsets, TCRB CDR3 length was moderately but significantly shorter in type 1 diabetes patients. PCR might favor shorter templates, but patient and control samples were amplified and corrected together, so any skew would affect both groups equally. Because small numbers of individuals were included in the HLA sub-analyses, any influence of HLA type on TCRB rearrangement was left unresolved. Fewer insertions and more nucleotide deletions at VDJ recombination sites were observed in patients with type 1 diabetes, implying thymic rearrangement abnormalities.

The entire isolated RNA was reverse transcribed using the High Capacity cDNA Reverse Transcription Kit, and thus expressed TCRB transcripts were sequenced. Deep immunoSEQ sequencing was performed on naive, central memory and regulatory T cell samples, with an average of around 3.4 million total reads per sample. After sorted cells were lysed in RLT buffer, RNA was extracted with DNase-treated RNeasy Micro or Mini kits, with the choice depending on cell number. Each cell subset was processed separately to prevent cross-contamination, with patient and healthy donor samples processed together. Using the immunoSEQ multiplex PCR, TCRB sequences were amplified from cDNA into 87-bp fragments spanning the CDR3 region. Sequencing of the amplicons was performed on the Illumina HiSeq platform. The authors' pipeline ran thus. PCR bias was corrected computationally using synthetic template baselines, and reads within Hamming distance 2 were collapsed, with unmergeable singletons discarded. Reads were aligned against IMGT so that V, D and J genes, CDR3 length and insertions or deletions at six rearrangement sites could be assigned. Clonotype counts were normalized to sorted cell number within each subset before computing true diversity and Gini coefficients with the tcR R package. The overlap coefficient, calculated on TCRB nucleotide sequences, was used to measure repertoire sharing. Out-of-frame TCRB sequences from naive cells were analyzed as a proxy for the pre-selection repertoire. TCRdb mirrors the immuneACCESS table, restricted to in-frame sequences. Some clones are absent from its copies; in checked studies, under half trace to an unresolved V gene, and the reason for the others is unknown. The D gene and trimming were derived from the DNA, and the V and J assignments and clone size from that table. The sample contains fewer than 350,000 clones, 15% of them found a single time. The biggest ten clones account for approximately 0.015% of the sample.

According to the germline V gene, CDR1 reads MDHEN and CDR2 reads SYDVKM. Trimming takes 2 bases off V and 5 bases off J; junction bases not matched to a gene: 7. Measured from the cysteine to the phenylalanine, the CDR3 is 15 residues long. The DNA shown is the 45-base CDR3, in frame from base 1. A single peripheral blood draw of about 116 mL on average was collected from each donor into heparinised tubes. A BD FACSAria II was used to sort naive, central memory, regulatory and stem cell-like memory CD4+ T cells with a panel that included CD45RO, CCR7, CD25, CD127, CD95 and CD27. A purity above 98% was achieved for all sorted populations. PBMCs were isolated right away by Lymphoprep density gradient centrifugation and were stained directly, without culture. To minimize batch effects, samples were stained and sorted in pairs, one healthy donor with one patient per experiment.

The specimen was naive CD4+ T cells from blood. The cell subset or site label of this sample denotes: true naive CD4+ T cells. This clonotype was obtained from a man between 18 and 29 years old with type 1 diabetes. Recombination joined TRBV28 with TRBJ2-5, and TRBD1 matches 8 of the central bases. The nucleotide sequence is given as TGTGCCAGCAGTTTACAGGGGGCTTCAACGGAGACCCAGTACTTC. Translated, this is CASSLQGASTETQYF.